The T cell receptor beta chain under discussion was sequenced for a study of regulatory T cells in long-lasting Graves disease. Time point reported: persistent/refractory GD, antithyroid drugs over 5 years with positive TRAb. There was RNA extracted from PBMCs, and the TCR library was made from it. This CDR3 has 12 residues. CDR1 and CDR2 from the germline V gene are SQVTM and ANQGSEA. Trimming pared 2 bases from V and 7 bases from J, leaving 11 bases between. Through Arm-PCR of CDR3 regions and iRepertoire HTBI primers, TCR beta libraries were built. Via MiXCR, TCRdb re-called the multiplex PCR reads, giving one row per CDR3 protein. The table shows 400,000 to 500,000 distinct CDR3 sequences, with roughly a fifth occurring only once. The table lists this clonotype with many counts.

The TCR was taken from a female donor with Graves disease. The sample here was peripheral blood mononuclear cells (PBMCs), taken when the disease was refractory, from a patient treated with antithyroid drugs. The chain is built from TRBV29-1 and TRBJ2-5; D is perhaps TRBD2 (6 bases). The CDR3 protein is CSVERAEGTQYF. DNA of the CDR3: TGCAGCGTTGAACGGGCGGAGGGGACCCAGTACTTC.